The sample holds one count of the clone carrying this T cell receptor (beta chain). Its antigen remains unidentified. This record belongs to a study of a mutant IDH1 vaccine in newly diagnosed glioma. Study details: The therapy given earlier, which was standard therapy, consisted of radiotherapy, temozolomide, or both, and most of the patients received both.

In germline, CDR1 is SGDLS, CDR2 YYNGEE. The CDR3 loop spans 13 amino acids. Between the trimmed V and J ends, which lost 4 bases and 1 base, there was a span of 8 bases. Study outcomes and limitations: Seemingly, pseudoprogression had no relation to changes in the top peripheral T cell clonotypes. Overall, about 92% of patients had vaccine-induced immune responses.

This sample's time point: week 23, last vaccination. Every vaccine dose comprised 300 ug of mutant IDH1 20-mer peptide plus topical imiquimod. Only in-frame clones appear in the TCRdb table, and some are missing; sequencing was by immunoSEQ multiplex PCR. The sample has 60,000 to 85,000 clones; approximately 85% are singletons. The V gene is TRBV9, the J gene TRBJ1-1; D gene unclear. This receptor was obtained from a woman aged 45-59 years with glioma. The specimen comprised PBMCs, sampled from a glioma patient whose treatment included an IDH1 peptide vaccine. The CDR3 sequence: CASSPRGNTEAFF. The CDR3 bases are TGTGCCAGCAGCCCGCGAGGGAACACTGAAGCTTTCTTT.